Detailed here is one T cell receptor beta chain. This clone's antigen is unknown. No base qualities exist here, and no much larger clone lies one base off it. Donors were a few dozen systemically healthy Caucasian individuals from Russia aged about 6 to 100 years. Each donor gave roughly 9.5 milliliters of peripheral blood, collected into EDTA-treated Vacutainer tubes. Ficoll-Paque density-gradient centrifugation was used to isolate PBMCs, with at least 6.5 million per sample. Trizol reagent was used to extract total RNA from PBMCs, with at least 6 micrograms per sample. The percentages of naive CD45RAhigh/CD27high T cells were determined by flow cytometry on a PBMC aliquot from every donor. This entry comes from a study of blood T cells in healthy people across ages (dated by TCRdb to between 2014 and 2017). Concerning the study at large: Template switching captured roughly one uniquely barcoded TCR beta cDNA molecule per two T cells in model experiments. To track age-related changes in TCR beta repertoire diversity, the study relied on deep sequencing normalized with unique cDNA molecular identifiers. Donors were grouped into four age groups: young (average about 15 years), middle-aged (39), aged (roughly 67) and long-lived (roughly 80). To avoid experimental bias, donors of different ages were distributed randomly across sequencing lanes. The study analyzed two additional independent replicas of 1 million unique cDNA reads from the same blood draw for two donors, one aged 18 to 29 and one aged 80 or older.

CDR1 and CDR2, per the germline V gene (reference sequence), are DFQATT and SNEGSKA. The CDR3 numbers 14 residues from cysteine through phenylalanine. Only the CDR3 region is kept as DNA, spanning 42 bases read in frame from base 1. The V and J ends are trimmed by 6 bases and 1 base, leaving 16 bases between them. Libraries came from 5' RACE. Data came from an Illumina HiSeq 2500. A second about 7 to 12 cycle PCR used a sample-barcoded 5' primer and a J-beta primer mix. Each TCR beta cDNA molecule received a unique molecular identifier from a template-switch 5' adaptor carrying 12 random nucleotides. Each sample yielded at least 3 million CDR3-containing paired-end reads. First-strand cDNA synthesis was performed from all RNA using the Mint cDNA synthesis kit, with priming by a TRBC-specific oligonucleotide. Following uracil-DNA glycosylase treatment, a first 18-cycle PCR with universal primers M1SS and BC2_uni_R was performed on all cDNA. The source study handled its data this way. Each sample was normalized by randomly selecting 1 million high-quality reads, each carrying a distinct molecular identifier. Reads sharing molecular identifiers were discarded rather than binned into consensus sequences. CDR3 identification, clonotype clustering and error correction used MiTCR with a Q25 quality threshold and the strictest error-elimination algorithm. A nonparametric unseen species model using Euler transformation provided a lower-bound estimate of total TCR beta diversity. In TCRdb, the public reads were trimmed at Q25 with fastp and aligned with MiXCR, with productive beta chains retained. Entries that share a CDR3 protein sequence are merged under the most common genes and DNA. TCRdb's processing, not the study's, gives the V and J calls here. In all, the sample holds about 780,000 distinct CDR3 sequences, and more than 35% of those were seen once. 15% to 20% of the sample comes from the top ten.

What the work shows at the level of the full study, not this receptor alone: Because donor CMV infection status was unknown, age-related changes in expanded clonotypes were potentially confounded. Since profiling was done on bulk unsorted PBMCs, naive and antigen-experienced compartments could not be conclusively compared. As age increased, observed TCR beta diversity per million T cells dropped in a roughly linear way, and a significant reduction was already evident by age 40. The long-lived group showed more naive CD4+ T cells, fewer expanded clones and increased TCR diversity than the aged group, suggesting age selection. A strong correlation was found between observed TCR beta diversity and the percentage of naive T cells measured by flow cytometry. Estimates of total diversity based on one million sequenced T cells were regarded as lower bounds and as underestimates.

This clonotype was obtained from a man at least 80 years old in good health. The sample was blood. This receptor chain uses TRBV20-1 and TRBJ2-7; TRBD2 is possibly the D segment (6 matching bases). CDR3 reads: CSAFTEGRSYEQYF. In nucleotide form, the sequence is TGCAGTGCGTTCACGGAGGGCCGATCCTACGAGCAGTACTTC.